The 5 T cell receptor beta chains below all came from one sample that was sequenced in a study of cytomegalovirus exposure and HLA in healthy donors. TCRdb keeps only in-frame clones here, not all; method: immunoSEQ multiplex PCR. The sample has 57,000 or so clones, about 96% seen once. Sequencing was performed on PBMCs. Receptors were obtained from a man aged 18-30 years in good health and CMV-seronegative.

A single count supports this clone. The V and J genes are TRBV9 and TRBJ1-3; 8 bases are shared with TRBD1. This CDR3 has 15 residues. Looked up from germline, CDR1 is SGDLS and CDR2 is YYNGEE. The J segment lost 0 bases and the V segment lost 3 bases, leaving 2 bases of the junction unmatched. CDR3: CASSAGQGSGNTIYF. In DNA form, the CDR3 reads TGTGCCAGCAGCGCCGGACAGGGCTCTGGAAACACCATATATTTT.

The chain is built from TRBV7-9 and TRBJ1-3, with TRBD1 matching 8 bases. Germline lookup yields CDR1 SEHNR and CDR2 FQNEAQ (reference sequence). CDR3 length equals 16 residues. J lost 3 bases, V lost 5 bases, and 9 bases had no gene match. The CDR3 sequence: CASSLPSGGSGNTIYF. CDR3 bases: TGTGCCAGCAGCCTCCCCTCAGGGGGCAGTGGAAACACCATATATTTT.

About this clone itself: No conserved phenylalanine or tryptophan ends this CDR3, so it is likely a read error. This chain links TRBV6-1 with TRBJ2-7; maybe TRBD2 (6 bases). Germline V gene sequence: CDR1 MNHNS, CDR2 SASEGT. V was trimmed by 3 bases and J by 2 bases, leaving 14 bases between them. This CDR3 has 15 residues. CDR3 sequence reads: CASSEVDSGPYEQYL. The CDR3 DNA reads as TGTGCCAGCAGTGAGGTCGATAGCGGTCCCTACGAGCAGTACCTC.

This chain joins TRBV9 and TRBJ2-3; D is undetermined. The CDR3 spans 16 residues. Trimming cost V 0 bases and J 2 bases, with 13 bases left between them. Germline values: CDR1 SGDLS, CDR2 YYNGEE. The chain's CDR3 is CASSVGVREDTDTQYF. Here the CDR3 DNA reads TGTGCCAGCAGCGTAGGTGTGCGCGAAGACACAGATACGCAGTATTTT.

V gene TRBV29-1 combines with J gene TRBJ2-7, with 10 bases that match TRBD1. Looked up from germline, CDR1 is SQVTM and CDR2 is ANQGSEA. V lost 6 bases and J lost 5; bases outside the gene matches: 4. The CDR3 runs 12 residues. The CDR3 sequence is CSVAGQGNEQYF. The CDR3 nucleotides are TGCAGCGTAGCGGGACAGGGGAACGAGCAGTACTTC.